The entry below gives a single T cell receptor beta chain sequence along with its context. The data are from a study of blood T cell repertoires in COVID-19. In the study overall: The analysed material was cDNA or gDNA that came from T cells, B-cell-depleted T cells, or PBMCs.

The Seattle patients, enrolled during active infection, were followed longitudinally. Profiled with immunoSEQ multiplex PCR; TCRdb holds only in-frame clones, not every one. The sample records hundreds of thousands of clones, about 88% being singletons. Sequences were obtained from peripheral blood. The TCR was taken from a woman in her sixties or seventies with COVID-19, enrolled during active disease.

DNA of the CDR3: TGTGCCACCAGTGATTTTAGCGGGGGTTACAATGAGCAGTTCTTC. It encodes CATSDFSGGYNEQFF. The rearrangement joins TRBV24-1 to TRBJ2-1, with 9 nucleotides matching TRBD2. This CDR3 is 15 amino acids long. CDR1 is KGHDR and CDR2 is SFDVKD in the germline V gene. Trimming took 1 base from V and 4 from J; bases not matched to a gene: 1.